These 23 T cell receptor beta chains originate from one sample sequenced in a study of blood T cell repertoires in COVID-19. The data were produced by immunoSEQ multiplex PCR, yet TCRdb's version contains in-frame clones alone and is incomplete. This sample has 130,000 to 150,000 clones, with around nine tenths found just once. Specimen: peripheral blood. The receptors originated from a woman in her 50s with acute or convalescent COVID-19.

V is TRBV29-1 and J is TRBJ1-1; D gene ambiguous. The CDR3 loop spans 12 amino acids. V was pared by 7 bases and J by 3 bases, with 12 bases between. Germline CDR1 reads SQVTM; CDR2 reads ANQGSEA. CDR3 region: CSGAGGHTEAFF. The CDR3 DNA is TGCAGCGGGGCGGGCGGACACACTGAAGCTTTCTTT.

For this clone: Mismatch with germline at one junction end may stem from a read error. This chain joins TRBV7-7 and TRBJ2-1; 7 positions agree with TRBD2. The CDR3 sequence is 13 residues long. Germline V gene sequence: CDR1 SSHAT, CDR2 FNYEAQ (reference sequence). The CDR3 here is CASSTPGGNEQFF. The CDR3 DNA reads as TGTGCTAGCAGCACACCGGGGGGCAATGAGCAGTTCTTC. Combining the CDR3 with reference TRBV7-7 and TRBJ2-1 gives the whole variable domain GAGVSQSPRYKVTKRGQDVTLRCDPISSHATLYWYQQALGQGPEFLTYFNYEAQPDKSGLPSDRFSAERPEGSISTLTIQRTEQRDSAMYRCASSTPGGNEQFFGPGTRLTVL.

The rearrangement uses TRBV6-5 and TRBJ1-6; 8 bases are a match to TRBD1. The CDR3 spans 15 residues. Per the germline V gene, CDR1 is MNHEY and CDR2 is SVGAGI. V dropped 6 bases and J dropped 7; count of bases not matched to a gene: 8. The CDR3 DNA reads TGTGCCAGCAGCCTGCGGGACAGGTTAAATTCACCCCTCCACTTT. It codes for CASSLRDRLNSPLHF.

V and J are TRBV6-5 and TRBJ2-7; 7 nucleotides line up with TRBD1. The CDR3 consists of 14 residues. V was clipped by 5 bases and J by 5 bases; unmatched bases: 9. Germline CDR1 is MNHEY and CDR2 is SVGAGI. CDR3 coding DNA: TGTGCCAGCAGTCCGACAGGGCTGGTAGACGAGCAGTACTTC. Translating gives CASSPTGLVDEQYF.

The rearrangement joins TRBV5-6 to TRBJ1-2; 7 nucleotides align to TRBD1. Germline CDR1 is SGHDT and CDR2 is YYEEEE. The V gene end was trimmed by 1 base and the J gene end by 10 bases; junction bases not matched to a gene: 7. The length of the CDR3 is 13 residues. The CDR3 nucleotides are TGTGCCAGCAGCTTGCCGCAGGGGGGAACCTACACCTTC. It codes for CASSLPQGGTYTF.

The gene calls are TRBV6-1 and TRBJ2-2; D unclear. V was clipped by 3 bases and J by 7 bases, with 9 bases between them. The CDR3 runs to 13 residues. The germline V gene has CDR1 MNHNS and CDR2 SASEGT. Written as DNA, the CDR3 is TGTGCCAGCAGTGATTATTCCTACGGGGAGCTGTTTTTT. Translating it yields CASSDYSYGELFF.

This clone was counted a single time. The chain couples TRBV6-5 to TRBJ1-6; D remains unclear. The germline V and J ends were trimmed by 0 bases and 10 bases, with 16 bases remaining between them. Germline-derived CDR1 and CDR2 are MNHEY and SVGAGI. This CDR3 spans 16 amino acids. The CDR3: CASSYSSRRGHSPLHF. Here the CDR3 DNA reads TGTGCCAGCAGTTACTCGTCTCGCCGGGGTCACTCACCCCTCCACTTT.

This chain connects TRBV11-1 to TRBJ2-7; D remains ambiguous. In germline, CDR1 is SGHAT, CDR2 FQDESV (reference sequence). V lost 5 bases, J lost 3 bases, and 20 bases lay in between. This CDR3 is 16 amino acids long. This CDR3 reads CASSPPSAELLYEQYF. The DNA of the CDR3 is TGTGCCAGCAGCCCCCCCTCGGCGGAACTACTCTACGAGCAGTACTTC.

This chain uses TRBV5-4 with TRBJ1-2, with a tentative D call TRBD1 (5 bases). The germline V gene has CDR1 SGHNT and CDR2 YYREEE (reference sequence). V was clipped by 3 bases and J by 6 bases, with 18 bases between them. This CDR3 region has 15 residues. This CDR3 reads CASSSGGRVKDGYTF. The CDR3 DNA sequence: TGTGCCAGCAGCTCCGGGGGGAGGGTGAAAGATGGCTACACCTTC.

The genes are TRBV24-1 and TRBJ2-1, with TRBD2 identical over 14 bases. This CDR3 comprises 15 residues. With 6 bases clipped from V and 7 bases from J, the junction kept 4 bases outside the gene matches. Germline assignment: CDR1 KGHDR and CDR2 SFDVKD. CDR3 in amino acids: CATSPGTSGRNEQFF. The CDR3 coding sequence is TGTGCCACCAGTCCTGGGACTAGCGGGAGAAATGAGCAGTTCTTC.

V usage is TRBV4-1 and J usage is TRBJ1-5; no clear D. V was cut by 2 bases and J by 0 bases, with 5 bases left in between. The CDR3 runs 14 residues. Germline CDR1 reads MGHRA; CDR2 reads YSYEKL. CDR3 in DNA: TGCGCCAGCAGCCAATTTATTAGCAATCAGCCCCAGCATTTT. Translating gives CASSQFISNQPQHF.

This rearrangement joins TRBV5-3 to TRBJ2-7, with D perhaps matching TRBD1 (6 bases). TRBV5-3 is filed as an ORF, its function uncertain. The CDR3 is made up of 15 amino acids. Trimming took off 1 base at V and 3 bases at J, with 14 bases between the two ends. The CDR3 region is CARSLIRTDYYEQYF. CDR3 in DNA: TGTGCCAGAAGCTTGATCCGGACAGACTACTACGAGCAGTACTTC.

The chain employs TRBV9 and TRBJ1-4; D gene ambiguous. The germline gives CDR1 SGDLS, CDR2 YYNGEE. The V and J ends lost 0 bases and 0 bases respectively, with 9 bases between them. The CDR3 length is 16 residues. Written as DNA, the CDR3 is TGTGCCAGCAGCGTAGCTTTCGGGGCAACTAATGAAAAACTGTTTTTT. As protein: CASSVAFGATNEKLFF.

The chain combines TRBV10-2 with TRBJ1-4, with D hard to call. This CDR3 contains 15 residues. Per germline, CDR1 WSHSY and CDR2 SAAADI. Trimming cost V 6 bases and J 1 base, with 12 bases left between them. CDR3 region: CASSVGRETNEKLFF. CDR3 sequence (DNA): TGCGCCAGCAGCGTCGGACGGGAAACTAATGAAAAACTGTTTTTT.

Only a few counts were recorded for this clone. The chain employs TRBV2 and TRBJ1-5; D is uncertain. Germline CDR1 and CDR2: SNHLY and FYNNEI. CDR3 size: 14 residues. Trimming shortened V by 5 bases and J by 3 bases, and 11 bases separated the two germline ends. The CDR3 protein is CASSYTFLNQPQHF. CDR3 sequence (DNA): TGTGCCAGCAGTTACACCTTTCTCAATCAGCCCCAGCATTTT.

CDR3 loop: CASSLTKQNTEAFF. CDR3 DNA sequence: TGTGCCAGCAGCTTAACGAAACAGAACACTGAAGCTTTCTTT. The chain employs TRBV7-3 and TRBJ1-1; no definite D call. This CDR3 region has 14 residues. Deletions cut 0 bases from V and 1 base from J, with 6 bases between. Per the germline V gene, CDR1 is SGHTA and CDR2 is FQGTGA.

In its sample, this clone was seen once. CDR3 residues: CASGFGGGGDTIYF. The CDR3 bases are TGTGCCAGCGGTTTTGGAGGTGGAGGGGACACCATATATTTT. The gene calls are TRBV5-4 and TRBJ1-3, with D possibly matching TRBD1 (5 bases). The CDR3 consists of 14 residues. Trimming cost V 7 bases and J 8 bases, with 19 bases left between them. Per germline, CDR1 SGHNT and CDR2 YYREEE (reference sequence).

The CDR3 nucleotides read TGTGCCAGCAGCTCCGGACAGTCCACGAGCTCCTATAATTCACCCCTCCACTTT. Residues: CASSSGQSTSSYNSPLHF. This chain connects TRBV5-4 to TRBJ1-6; D possibly corresponds to TRBD1 (6 bases). The germline gives CDR1 SGHNT, CDR2 YYREEE (reference sequence). There are 18 residues in the CDR3. The germline V and J ends were trimmed by 3 bases and 0 bases, with 16 bases remaining between them.

The chain has TRBV6-1 and TRBJ1-4; TRBD1 agrees at 11 bases. V lost 2 bases and J lost 0; bases outside the gene matches: 8. The length of the CDR3 is 19 residues. Germline assignment: CDR1 MNHNS and CDR2 SASEGT. The CDR3 spells CASSEFGQGAFATNEKLFF. For the CDR3, the DNA is TGTGCCAGCAGTGAATTTGGACAGGGGGCTTTTGCAACTAATGAAAAACTGTTTTTT.

CDR3 in DNA: TGCGCCAGCAGCTGGACGTGGGAGAAAAATTCACCCCTCCACTTT. Translation: CASSWTWEKNSPLHF. The chain has TRBV5-1 and TRBJ1-6; D call uncertain. The germline CDR1 and CDR2 sequences are SGHRS and YFSETQ. V gave up 3 bases and J gave up 7 bases, with 14 bases separating them. The CDR3 runs to 15 residues.

The chain joins TRBV10-1 to TRBJ2-3; 8 positions match TRBD1. V dropped 4 bases and J dropped 3; count of bases not matched to a gene: 6. CDR3 size: 15 residues. CDR1 is WNHNN, CDR2 SYGVQD, per germline (reference sequence). CDR3 bases: TGCGCCAGCAGTGTCGGACAGGGAAGGACAGATACGCAGTATTTT. This codes for CASSVGQGRTDTQYF.

V is TRBV4-1 and J is TRBJ2-7, with TRBD2 as a possible D gene (6 bases). CDR1 MGHRA and CDR2 YSYEKL come from the germline V gene. This CDR3 region has 15 residues. Trimming took 1 base from V and 2 from J, leaving 12 bases between them. The CDR3 spells CASSQGYSGAYEQYF. In nucleotides, the CDR3 is TGCGCCAGCAGCCAAGGTTATAGCGGCGCCTACGAGCAGTACTTC.

A few counts support this clone. The chain combines TRBV4-1 with TRBJ2-6; 9 bases align to TRBD1. V lost 1 base, J lost 4 bases, and 8 bases stayed unmatched. The CDR3 is 18 residues long. Germline lookup yields CDR1 MGHRA and CDR2 YSYEKL. DNA for the CDR3: TGCGCCAGCAGCCAAGCCTACGGACAGGGGAGCGGGGCCAACGTCCTGACTTTC. It codes for CASSQAYGQGSGANVLTF.